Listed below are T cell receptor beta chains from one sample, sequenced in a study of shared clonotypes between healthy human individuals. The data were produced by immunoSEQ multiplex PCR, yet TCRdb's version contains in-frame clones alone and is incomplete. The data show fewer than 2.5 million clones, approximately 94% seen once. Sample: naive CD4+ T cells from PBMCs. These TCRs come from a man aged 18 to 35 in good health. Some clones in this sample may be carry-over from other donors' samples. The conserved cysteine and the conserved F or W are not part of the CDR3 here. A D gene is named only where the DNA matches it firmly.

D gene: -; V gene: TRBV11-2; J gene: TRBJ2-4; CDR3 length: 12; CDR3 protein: ASSFDGSRYIQY
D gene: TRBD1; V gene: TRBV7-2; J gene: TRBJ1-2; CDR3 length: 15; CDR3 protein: ASSLRPPGQASYGYT
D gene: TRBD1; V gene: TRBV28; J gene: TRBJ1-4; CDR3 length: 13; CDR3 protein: ASSFLTGGVEKLF
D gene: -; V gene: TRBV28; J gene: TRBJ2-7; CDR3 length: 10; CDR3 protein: AITGATYEQY
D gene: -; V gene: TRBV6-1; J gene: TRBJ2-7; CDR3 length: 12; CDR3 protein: ASSDQGGPYEQY
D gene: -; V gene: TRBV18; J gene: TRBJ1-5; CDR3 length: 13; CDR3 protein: ASSPQGGLNQPQH
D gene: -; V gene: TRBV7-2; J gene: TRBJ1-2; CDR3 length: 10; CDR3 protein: ASTSLQSGYT
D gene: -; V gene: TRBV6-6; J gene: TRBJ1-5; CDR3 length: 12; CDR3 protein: ASSYGSFYQPQH
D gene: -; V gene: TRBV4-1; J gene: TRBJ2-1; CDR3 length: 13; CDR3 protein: ASSQTAGVPNEQF
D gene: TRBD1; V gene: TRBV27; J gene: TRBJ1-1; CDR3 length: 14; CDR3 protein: ASSFQSHRGGTEAF
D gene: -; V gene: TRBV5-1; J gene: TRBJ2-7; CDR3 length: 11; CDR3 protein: ASSQDRSYEQY
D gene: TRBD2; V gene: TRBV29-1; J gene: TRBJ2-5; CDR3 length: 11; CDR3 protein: SAEAGSKGTQY
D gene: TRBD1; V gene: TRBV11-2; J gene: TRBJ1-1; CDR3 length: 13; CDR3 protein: ASSTYRGLGTEAF
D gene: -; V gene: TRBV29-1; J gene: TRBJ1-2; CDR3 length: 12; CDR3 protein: SVERGRSYYGYT
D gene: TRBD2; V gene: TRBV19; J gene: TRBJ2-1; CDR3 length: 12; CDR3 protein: ASSIGLAGDEQF
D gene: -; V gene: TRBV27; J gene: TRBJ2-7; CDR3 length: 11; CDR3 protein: ASHRGGAYEQY
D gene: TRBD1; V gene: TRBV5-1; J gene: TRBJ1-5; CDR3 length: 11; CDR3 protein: ASSQGQGEAQH
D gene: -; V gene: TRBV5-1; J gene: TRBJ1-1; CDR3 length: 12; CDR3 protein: ASSVGAGNTEAF
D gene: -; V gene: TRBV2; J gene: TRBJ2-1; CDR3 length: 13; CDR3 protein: ASRAGTGAYNEQF
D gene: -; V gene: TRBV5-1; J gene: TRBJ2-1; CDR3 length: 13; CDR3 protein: ASSSGDFSYNEQF
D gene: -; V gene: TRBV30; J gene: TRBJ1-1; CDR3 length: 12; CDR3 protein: AWRADTVDTEAF
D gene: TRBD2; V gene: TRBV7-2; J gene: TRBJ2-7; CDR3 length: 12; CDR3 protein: ASSPGLASSKKD
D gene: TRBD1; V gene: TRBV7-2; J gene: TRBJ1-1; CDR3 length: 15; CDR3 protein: ASSPRDRGAWNTEAF
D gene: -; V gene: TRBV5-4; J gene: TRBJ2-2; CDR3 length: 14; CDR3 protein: ASSAGLRVSTGELF
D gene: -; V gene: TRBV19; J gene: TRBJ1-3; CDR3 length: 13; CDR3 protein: ASRPWAGRENTIY
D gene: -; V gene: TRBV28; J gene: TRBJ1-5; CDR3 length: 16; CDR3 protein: ASSLDDRGRLLNQPQH
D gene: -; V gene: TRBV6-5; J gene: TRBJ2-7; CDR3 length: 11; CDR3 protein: ASRARQFYEQY
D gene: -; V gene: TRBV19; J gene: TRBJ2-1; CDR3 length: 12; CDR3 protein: ASSLSGRNNEQF
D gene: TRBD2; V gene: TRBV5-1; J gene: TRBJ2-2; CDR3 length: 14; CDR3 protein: ASSFLAGATAGELF
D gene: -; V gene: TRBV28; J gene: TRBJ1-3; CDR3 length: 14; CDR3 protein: ASSFSIVSSGNTIY
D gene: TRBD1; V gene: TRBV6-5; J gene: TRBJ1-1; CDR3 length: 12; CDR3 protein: ASSKGQGPLEAF
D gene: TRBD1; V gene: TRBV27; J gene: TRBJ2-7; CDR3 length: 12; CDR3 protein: ASRRRDRYYEQY
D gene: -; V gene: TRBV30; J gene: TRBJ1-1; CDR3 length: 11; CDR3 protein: AWTRQMNTEAF
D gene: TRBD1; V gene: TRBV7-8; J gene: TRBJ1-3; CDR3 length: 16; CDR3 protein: ASSLGRQGANSGNTIY
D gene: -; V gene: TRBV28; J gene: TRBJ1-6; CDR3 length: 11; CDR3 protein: ASKGGYNSPLH
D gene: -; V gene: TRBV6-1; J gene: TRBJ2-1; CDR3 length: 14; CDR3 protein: ASSEAASAVYNEQF